These T cell receptor beta chains were read from a single sample in a study of beta chain features in type 1 diabetes. Produced via immunoSEQ multiplex PCR; TCRdb's table is partial and in-frame only. The profile shows around 310,000 clones, approximately 11% of them singletons. The sequenced material came from naive CD4+ T cells from blood. All receptors derive from a woman aged 25 to 39 in good health. Both conserved end residues are part of each CDR3. D genes are given only for firm matches. A clone size is listed for some rows: how often the clone was seen (once, few, many), or a class if it is expanded.

TRBJ2-5 | few | NA | TRBV28 | TGTGCCAGCAGTCTAGCCTGGGAGACCCAGTACTTC | CASSLAWETQYF
TRBJ2-5 | NA | TRBD1 | TRBV30 | TGTGCCTGGACCCAGACAGGGGGCAAAGAGACCCAGTACTTC | CAWTQTGGKETQYF
TRBJ1-1 | NA | TRBD1 | TRBV29-1 | TGCAGCGTTGACAGGGCAGGGGGTGTGAACACTGAAGCTTTCTTT | CSVDRAGGVNTEAFF
TRBJ1-1 | NA | NA | TRBV6-4 | TGTGCCACCCAGGGTGAAGCTTTCTTT | CATQGEAFF
TRBJ2-1 | few | TRBD2 | TRBV11-2 | TGTGCCAGCAGCTTAGCGGTCCTAGCGGGAAATGAGCAGTTCTTC | CASSLAVLAGNEQFF
TRBJ2-5 | few | NA | TRBV11-3 | TGTGCCAGCAGCAGGTCAGGTGGCGGGGAGACCCAGTACTTC | CASSRSGGGETQYF
TRBJ2-1 | few | NA | TRBV28 | TGTGCCAGCGTTAGCGGAGACTTGGAGTTCTTC | CASVSGDLEFF
TRBJ2-7 | NA | TRBD2 | TRBV7-9 | TGTGCCAGCAGTGAAGCGGGGAGCTCCTACGAGCAGTACTTC | CASSEAGSSYEQYF
TRBJ1-2 | few | NA | TRBV11-2 | TGTGCCAGCAGCTTAGATCCCGGGGGAATTGGCTACACCTTC | CASSLDPGGIGYTF
TRBJ2-4 | few | TRBD2 | TRBV7-2 | TGTGCCAGCAGCTTAGTAGCGGGAGGGAACATTCAGTACTTC | CASSLVAGGNIQYF
TRBJ2-3 | NA | NA | TRBV7-2 | TGTGCCAGCAGCTTAGGGGGGCCAGATACGCAGTATTTT | CASSLGGPDTQYF
TRBJ2-3 | NA | TRBD2 | TRBV6-1 | TGTGCCAGCAGTGTATTTAGCGGGAGGGCCGCAGATACGCAGTATTTT | CASSVFSGRAADTQYF
TRBJ2-2 | NA | TRBD2 | TRBV2 | TGTGCCAGCAGTGCTAGCGGGATCGCGAACACCGGGGAGCTGTTTTTT | CASSASGIANTGELFF
TRBJ2-1 | few | NA | TRBV9 | TGTGCCAGCAGCGTAGGCGCTAGCGAGTACAATGAGCAGTTCTTC | CASSVGASEYNEQFF
TRBJ1-1 | NA | NA | TRBV7-3 | TGTGCCAGCAGCTCAGACATGAACACTGAAGCTTTCTTT | CASSSDMNTEAFF
TRBJ2-7 | few | TRBD2 | TRBV28 | TGTGCCAGCAGTGCGGGGGCGAGCGGGAGGGCGGGGGAGCAGTACTTC | CASSAGASGRAGEQYF
TRBJ2-5 | few | TRBD1 | TRBV7-7 | TGTGCTAGCAGCCTACAGGGGCCCCAAGAGACCCAGTACTTC | CASSLQGPQETQYF
TRBJ2-5 | NA | TRBD1 | TRBV6-5 | TGTGCCGCACCGGGACAGCAAGAGACCCAGTACTTC | CAAPGQQETQYF
TRBJ1-1 | few | TRBD1 | TRBV20-1 | TGCAGTAACAGGGGGAACACTGAAGCTTTCTTT | CSNRGNTEAFF
TRBJ2-5 | NA | TRBD1 | TRBV28 | TGTGCCAGCAGTGGCCAAGGGACAGCTCAAGAGACCCAGTACTTC | CASSGQGTAQETQYF
TRBJ2-5 | NA | TRBD1 | TRBV7-9 | TGTGCCAGCAGCTTACCCGACAGGGGGCAAGAGACCCAGTACTTC | CASSLPDRGQETQYF
TRBJ2-3 | few | TRBD2 | TRBV5-1 | TGCGCCAGCAGCTTCCCTAGCGGGGACACAGATACGCAGTATTTT | CASSFPSGDTDTQYF
TRBJ2-1 | NA | TRBD2 | TRBV7-9 | TGTGCCAGCAGCTACACTAGCGTCCATGAGCAGTTCTTC | CASSYTSVHEQFF
TRBJ2-1 | NA | TRBD2 | TRBV18 | TGTGCCAGCTCACCGGGACTAGCGGGCCTTAGCTCCTACAATGAGCAGTTCTTC | CASSPGLAGLSSYNEQFF
TRBJ2-7 | NA | NA | TRBV7-2 | TGTGCCAGCAGCTTAGAGAGCTCCTACGAGCAGTACTTC | CASSLESSYEQYF